One sample yielded the 2 T cell receptor beta chains listed below, sequenced in a study of T cell responses to AZD1222 COVID-19 vaccine. Assay: immunoSEQ multiplex PCR; the TCRdb copy retains only in-frame clones and omits some. This sample has fewer than 150,000 clones, with approximately 85% found just once. The material was peripheral blood, obtained on day 0 of AZD1222 vaccination. Receptor source: an adult in good health.

The rearrangement joins TRBV4-3 to TRBJ2-2; D assignment may be TRBD1 or TRBD2 (5 bases each). V was clipped by 3 bases and J by 6 bases, with 20 bases between them. From germline, CDR1 is LGHNA and CDR2 YSLEER. The CDR3 is 17 amino acids. The CDR3 DNA reads as TGCGCCAGCAGCCAGGACGGCCCCACGGGGACCGCCGGGGAGCTGTTTTTT. Amino acid sequence: CASSQDGPTGTAGELFF.

This clone was found a few times. The V gene is TRBV5-1, the J gene TRBJ1-6; D is ambiguous. Trimming pared 4 bases from V and 10 bases from J, leaving 12 bases between. The germline V gene has CDR1 SGHRS and CDR2 YFSETQ. The CDR3 runs to 13 residues. CDR3: CASSVTVTSPLHF. The CDR3, as DNA: TGCGCCAGCAGCGTAACAGTGACCTCACCCCTCCACTTT.